A single sample is the source of the 9 T cell receptor beta chains below, sequenced in a study of blood T cell repertoires in COVID-19. Here immunoSEQ multiplex PCR was the method, and the copy in TCRdb shows in-frame clones only, minus some. The profile shows about 340,000 clones, approximately 87% of them singletons. Material: peripheral blood. The receptors come from a woman between 50 and 59 years old with COVID-19, enrolled during active disease.

Comments on this clone: This sample also contains other DNA sequences that code for the same CDR3. The V and J genes are TRBV11-2 and TRBJ2-7; TRBD1 agrees at 7 bases. V was pared by 0 bases and J by 4 bases, with 6 bases of the junction left unmatched. Germline CDR1 is SGHAT and CDR2 is FQNNGV. The CDR3 is 15 amino acids. The CDR3 spells CASSLEPRGQYEQYF. In DNA form, the CDR3 reads TGTGCCAGCAGCTTAGAGCCGAGGGGGCAATACGAGCAGTACTTC.

The rearrangement links TRBV6-5 to TRBJ2-7, with 10 positions matching TRBD2. V lost 9 bases and J lost 4; bases outside the gene matches: 9. The CDR3 has 14 amino acids. Germline CDR1 and CDR2: MNHEY and SVGAGI. The CDR3 nucleotides read TGTGCCAGTTCAAGCGGGAGGGCTCAGTACGAGCAGTACTTC. This sequence encodes CASSSGRAQYEQYF.

V usage is TRBV6-2 or TRBV6-3 and J usage is TRBJ2-3; 7 bases map to TRBD1. The CDR3 spans 16 residues. Germline loops: CDR1 MNHEY, CDR2 SVGEGT. V dropped 0 bases and J dropped 1; count of bases not matched to a gene: 4. CDR3: CASSYSDRPRTDTQYF. The CDR3 DNA follows: TGTGCCAGCAGTTACTCGGACAGGCCCCGCACAGATACGCAGTATTTT.

The gene calls are TRBV25-1 and TRBJ1-4, with 7 bases aligning to TRBD1. Germline V gives CDR1 MGHDK, CDR2 SYGVNS. This CDR3 has 15 residues. Trimming removed 3 bases from V and 8 bases from J; junction bases left unmatched: 9. The CDR3 protein is CASSDPTGPGEKLFF. CDR3 DNA sequence: TGTGCCAGCAGTGACCCGACAGGGCCGGGGGAAAAACTGTTTTTT.

A remark on this clone: Other DNA sequences of this sample code for an identical CDR3. DNA of the CDR3: TGTGCCAGCAGTTTATCCCCCACTAGCGTCAATGAGCAGTTCTTC. This codes for CASSLSPTSVNEQFF. This chain uses TRBV27 with TRBJ2-1; 7 nucleotides agree with TRBD2. Trimming removed 0 bases from V and 6 bases from J; junction bases left unmatched: 5. CDR3 size: 15 residues. The germline V gene has CDR1 MNHEY and CDR2 SMNVEV (reference sequence).

The chain carries TRBV3-1 (or the pseudogene TRBV3-2) and TRBJ2-1; D may be TRBD2 (6 bases). The CDR3 runs to 14 residues. V dropped 4 bases and J dropped 4 bases, with 11 bases sitting between them. Looked up from germline, CDR1 is LGHDT and CDR2 is YNNKEL (reference sequence). The CDR3 nucleotides are TGTGCCAGCAGCCGCGGGACTGGATACAATGAGCAGTTCTTC. It yields the protein CASSRGTGYNEQFF.

The gene calls are TRBV5-6 and TRBJ2-7; TRBD2 aligns across 8 bases. Trimming removed 5 bases from V and 3 bases from J; junction bases left unmatched: 7. The CDR3 is made up of 14 amino acids. Looked up from germline, CDR1 is SGHDT and CDR2 is YYEEEE. The CDR3 loop is CASSLLGTSYEQYF. The DNA for the CDR3 is TGTGCCAGCAGTTTGCTCGGGACTAGCTACGAGCAGTACTTC.

The chain combines TRBV29-1 with TRBJ2-5, with D hard to call. Trimming cost V 7 bases and J 7 bases, with 10 bases left between them. The CDR3 totals 10 residues. CDR1 is SQVTM, CDR2 ANQGSEA, per germline. This CDR3 is CSGGAPTQYF. CDR3 sequence (DNA): TGCAGCGGGGGTGCGCCGACCCAGTACTTC.

The chain carries TRBV5-1 and TRBJ2-3, with TRBD2 matching 12 bases. This CDR3 has 16 residues. The germline gives CDR1 SGHRS, CDR2 YFSETQ. V trimming: 0 bases; J trimming: 6 bases; junction bases outside the gene matches: 5. The CDR3 here is CASSLGLAGERDTQYF. The DNA for the CDR3 is TGCGCCAGCAGCTTGGGACTAGCGGGAGAACGTGATACGCAGTATTTT.